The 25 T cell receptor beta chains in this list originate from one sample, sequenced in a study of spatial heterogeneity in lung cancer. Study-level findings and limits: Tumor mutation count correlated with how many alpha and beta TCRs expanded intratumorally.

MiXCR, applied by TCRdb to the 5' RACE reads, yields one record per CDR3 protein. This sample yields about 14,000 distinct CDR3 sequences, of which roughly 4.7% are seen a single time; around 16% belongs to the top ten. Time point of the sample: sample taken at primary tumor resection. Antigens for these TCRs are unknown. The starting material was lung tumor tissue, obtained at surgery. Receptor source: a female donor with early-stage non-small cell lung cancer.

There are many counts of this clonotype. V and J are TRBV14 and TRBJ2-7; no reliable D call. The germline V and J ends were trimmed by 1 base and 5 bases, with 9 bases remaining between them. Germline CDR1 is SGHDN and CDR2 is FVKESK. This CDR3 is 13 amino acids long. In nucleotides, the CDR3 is TGTGCCAGCAGCCAAGTGAGAGGTAACGAGCAGTACTTC. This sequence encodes CASSQVRGNEQYF.

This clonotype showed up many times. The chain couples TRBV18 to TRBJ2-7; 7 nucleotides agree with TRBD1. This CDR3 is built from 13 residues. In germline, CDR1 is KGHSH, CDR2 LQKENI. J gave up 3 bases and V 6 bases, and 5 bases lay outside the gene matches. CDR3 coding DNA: TGTGCCAGCTCTCCAGGGGGAAACTACGAGCAGTACTTC. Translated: CASSPGGNYEQYF. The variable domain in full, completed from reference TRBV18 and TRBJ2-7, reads NAGVMQNPRHLVRRRGQEARLRCSPMKGHSHVYWYRQLPEEGLKFMVYLQKENIIDESGMPKERFSAEFPKEGPSILRIQQVVRGDSAAYFCASSPGGNYEQYFGPGTRLTVT.

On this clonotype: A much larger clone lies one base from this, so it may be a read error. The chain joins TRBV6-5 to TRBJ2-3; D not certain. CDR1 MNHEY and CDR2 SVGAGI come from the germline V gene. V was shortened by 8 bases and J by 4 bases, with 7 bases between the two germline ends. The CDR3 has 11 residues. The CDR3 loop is CASADSDTQYF. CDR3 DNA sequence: TGTGCCAGCGCCGACTCAGATACGCAGTATTTT.

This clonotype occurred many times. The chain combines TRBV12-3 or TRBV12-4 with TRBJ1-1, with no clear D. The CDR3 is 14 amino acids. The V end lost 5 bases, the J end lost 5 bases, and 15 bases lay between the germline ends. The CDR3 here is CASSLRTLGTEAFF. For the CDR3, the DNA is TGTGCCAGCAGTCTACGGACCCTTGGGACTGAAGCTTTCTTT.

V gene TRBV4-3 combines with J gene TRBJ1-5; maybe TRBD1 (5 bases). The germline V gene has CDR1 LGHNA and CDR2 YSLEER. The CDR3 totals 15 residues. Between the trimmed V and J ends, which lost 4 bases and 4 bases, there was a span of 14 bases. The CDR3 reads CASSLAFEGNQPQHF. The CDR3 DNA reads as TGCGCCAGCAGCCTAGCCTTTGAGGGGAATCAGCCCCAGCATTTT.

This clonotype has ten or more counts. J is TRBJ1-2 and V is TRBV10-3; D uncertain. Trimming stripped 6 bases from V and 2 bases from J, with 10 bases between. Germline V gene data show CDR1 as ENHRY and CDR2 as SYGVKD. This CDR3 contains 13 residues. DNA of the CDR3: TGTGCCATCAGGGATGACGAAAACTATGGCTACACCTTC. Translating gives CAIRDDENYGYTF.

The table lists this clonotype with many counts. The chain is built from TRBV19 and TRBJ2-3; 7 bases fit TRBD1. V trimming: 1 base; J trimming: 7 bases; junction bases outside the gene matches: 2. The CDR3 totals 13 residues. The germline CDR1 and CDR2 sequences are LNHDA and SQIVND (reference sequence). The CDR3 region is CASSIVTGNTQYF. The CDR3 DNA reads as TGTGCCAGTAGTATAGTGACAGGGAATACGCAGTATTTT.

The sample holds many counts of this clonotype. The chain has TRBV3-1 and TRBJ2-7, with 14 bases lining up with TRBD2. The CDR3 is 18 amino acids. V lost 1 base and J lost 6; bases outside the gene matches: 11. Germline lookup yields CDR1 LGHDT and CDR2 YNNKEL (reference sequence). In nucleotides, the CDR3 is TGTGCCAGCAGCCAAGGAGGGCATGGACTAGCGGGGGGAGCCGAGCAGTACTTC. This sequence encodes CASSQGGHGLAGGAEQYF.

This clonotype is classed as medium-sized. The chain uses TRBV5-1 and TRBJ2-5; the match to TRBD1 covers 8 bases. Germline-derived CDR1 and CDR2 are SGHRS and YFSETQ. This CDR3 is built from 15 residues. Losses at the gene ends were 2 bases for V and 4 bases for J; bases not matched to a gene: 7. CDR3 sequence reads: CASSLGTGDGETQYF. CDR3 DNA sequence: TGCGCCAGCAGCTTAGGGACAGGCGACGGAGAGACCCAGTACTTC.

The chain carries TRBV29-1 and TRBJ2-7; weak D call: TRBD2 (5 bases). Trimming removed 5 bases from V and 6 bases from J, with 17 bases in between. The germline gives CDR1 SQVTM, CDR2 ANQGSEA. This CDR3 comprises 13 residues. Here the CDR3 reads CSVFAGQLGEQYF. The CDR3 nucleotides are TGCAGCGTTTTTGCGGGCCAGCTCGGCGAGCAGTACTTC.

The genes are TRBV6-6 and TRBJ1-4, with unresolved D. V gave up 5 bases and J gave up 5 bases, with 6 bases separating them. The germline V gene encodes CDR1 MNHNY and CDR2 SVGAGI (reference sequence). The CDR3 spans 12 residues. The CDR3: CASSGPNEKLFF. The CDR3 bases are TGTGCCAGCAGTGGCCCCAATGAAAAACTGTTTTTT.

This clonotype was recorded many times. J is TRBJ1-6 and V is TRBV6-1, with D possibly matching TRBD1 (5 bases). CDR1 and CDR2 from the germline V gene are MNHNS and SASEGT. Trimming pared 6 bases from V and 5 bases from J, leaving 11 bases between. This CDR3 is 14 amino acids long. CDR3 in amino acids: CASRSSGDNSPLHF. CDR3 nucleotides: TGTGCCAGCAGATCATCGGGGGATAATTCACCCCTCCACTTT.

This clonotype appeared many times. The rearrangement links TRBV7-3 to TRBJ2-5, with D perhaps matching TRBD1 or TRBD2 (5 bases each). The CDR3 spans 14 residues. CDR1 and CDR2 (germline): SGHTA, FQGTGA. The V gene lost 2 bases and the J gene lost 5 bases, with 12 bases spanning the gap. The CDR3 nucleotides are TGTGCCAGCAGCTTACTGGGACGCGTGGAGACCCAGTACTTC. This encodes CASSLLGRVETQYF.

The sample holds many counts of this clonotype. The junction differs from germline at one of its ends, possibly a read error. The CDR3 protein is CASRQGQGYSGANVLTF. CDR3 nucleotide sequence: TGTGCCAGCAGACAAGGACAGGGATACTCTGGGGCCAACGTCCTGACTTTC. The chain carries TRBV3-1 and TRBJ2-6; 8 nucleotides match TRBD1. The CDR3 totals 17 residues. The germline V gene encodes CDR1 LGHDT and CDR2 YNNKEL (reference sequence). The full variable domain, in which reference TRBV3-1 and TRBJ2-6 provide the parts outside the CDR3, is DTAVSQTPKYLVTQMGNDKSIKCEQNLGHDTMYWYKQDSKKFLKIMFSYNNKELIINETVPNRFSPKSPDKAHLNLHINSLELGDSAVYFCASRQGQGYSGANVLTFGAGSRLTVL.

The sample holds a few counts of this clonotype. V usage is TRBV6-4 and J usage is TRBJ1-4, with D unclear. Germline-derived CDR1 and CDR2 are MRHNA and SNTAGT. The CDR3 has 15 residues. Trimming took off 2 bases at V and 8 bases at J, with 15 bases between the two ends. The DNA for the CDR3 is TGTGCCAGCAGTGACGTCGGCGCGCCCGGAGAAAAACTGTTTTTT. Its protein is CASSDVGAPGEKLFF.

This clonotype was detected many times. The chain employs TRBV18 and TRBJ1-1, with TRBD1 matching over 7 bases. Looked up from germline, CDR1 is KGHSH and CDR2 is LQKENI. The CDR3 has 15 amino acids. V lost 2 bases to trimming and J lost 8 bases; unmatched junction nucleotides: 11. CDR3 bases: TGTGCCAGCTCACCAAGCGGGACAGAGGGCGCCGAAGCTTTCTTT. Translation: CASSPSGTEGAEAFF.

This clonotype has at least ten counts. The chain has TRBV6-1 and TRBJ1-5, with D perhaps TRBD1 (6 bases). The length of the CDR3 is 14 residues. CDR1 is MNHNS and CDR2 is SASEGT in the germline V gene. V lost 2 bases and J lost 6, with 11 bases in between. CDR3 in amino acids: CASSEWGHIQPQHF. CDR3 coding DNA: TGTGCCAGCAGTGAATGGGGGCATATTCAGCCCCAGCATTTT.

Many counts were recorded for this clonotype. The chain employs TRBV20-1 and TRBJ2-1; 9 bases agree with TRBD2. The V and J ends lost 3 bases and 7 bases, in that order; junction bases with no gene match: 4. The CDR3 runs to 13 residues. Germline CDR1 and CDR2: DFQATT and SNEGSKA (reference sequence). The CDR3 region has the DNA TGCAGTGCTAGTCGCGGGAGGGGGAATGAGCAGTTCTTC. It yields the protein CSASRGRGNEQFF.

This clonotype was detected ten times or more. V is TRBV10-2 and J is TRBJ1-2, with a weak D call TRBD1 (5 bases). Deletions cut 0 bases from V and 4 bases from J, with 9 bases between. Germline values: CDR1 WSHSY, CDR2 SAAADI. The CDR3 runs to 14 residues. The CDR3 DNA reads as TGCGCCAGCAGTGAGTCTGGGAGGGGCTATGGCTACACCTTC. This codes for CASSESGRGYGYTF.

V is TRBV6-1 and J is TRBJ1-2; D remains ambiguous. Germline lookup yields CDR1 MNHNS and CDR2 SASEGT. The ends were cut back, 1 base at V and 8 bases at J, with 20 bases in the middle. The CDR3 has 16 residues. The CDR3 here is CASSEEMRTPSRGYTF. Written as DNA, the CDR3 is TGTGCCAGCAGTGAAGAAATGAGGACTCCCTCGAGAGGCTACACCTTC.

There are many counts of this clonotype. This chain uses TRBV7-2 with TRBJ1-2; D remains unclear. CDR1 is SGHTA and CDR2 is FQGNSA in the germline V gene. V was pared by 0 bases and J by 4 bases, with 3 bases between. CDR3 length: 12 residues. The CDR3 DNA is TGTGCCAGCAGCTTAGCAGCCTATGGCTACACCTTC. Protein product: CASSLAAYGYTF.

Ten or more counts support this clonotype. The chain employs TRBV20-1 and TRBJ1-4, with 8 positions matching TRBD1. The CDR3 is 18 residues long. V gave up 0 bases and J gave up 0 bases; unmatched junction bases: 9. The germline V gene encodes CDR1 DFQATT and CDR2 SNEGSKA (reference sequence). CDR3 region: CSARDLTGAGATNEKLFF. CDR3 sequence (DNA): TGCAGTGCTAGAGATCTGACAGGGGCCGGTGCAACTAATGAAAAACTGTTTTTT.

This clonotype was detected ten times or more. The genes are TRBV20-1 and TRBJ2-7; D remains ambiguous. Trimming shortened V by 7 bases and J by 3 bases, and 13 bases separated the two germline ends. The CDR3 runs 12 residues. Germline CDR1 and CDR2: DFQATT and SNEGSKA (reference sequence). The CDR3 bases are TGCAGTGTTGGCGGAACCGACTACGAGCAGTACTTC. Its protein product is CSVGGTDYEQYF.

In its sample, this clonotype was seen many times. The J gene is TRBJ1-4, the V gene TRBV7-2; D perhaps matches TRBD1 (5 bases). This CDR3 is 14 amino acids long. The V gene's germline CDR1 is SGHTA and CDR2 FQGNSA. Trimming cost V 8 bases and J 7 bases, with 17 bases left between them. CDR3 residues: CASGERPGLEKLFF. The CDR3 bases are TGTGCCAGCGGCGAAAGGCCGGGGCTTGAAAAACTGTTTTTT. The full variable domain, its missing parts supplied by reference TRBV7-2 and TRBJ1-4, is GAGVSQSPSNKVTEKGKDVELRCDPISGHTALYWYRQSLGQGLEFLIYFQGNSAPDKSGLPSDRFSAERTGGSVSTLTIQRTQQEDSAVYLCASGERPGLEKLFFGSGTQLSVL.

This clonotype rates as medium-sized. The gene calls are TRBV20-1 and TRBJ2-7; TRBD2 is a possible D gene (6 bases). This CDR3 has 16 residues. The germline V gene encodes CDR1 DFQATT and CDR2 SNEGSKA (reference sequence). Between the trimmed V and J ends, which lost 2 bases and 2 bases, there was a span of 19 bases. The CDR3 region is CSARLPGDREAYEQYF. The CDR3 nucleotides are TGCAGTGCTAGACTCCCGGGGGATAGGGAAGCCTACGAGCAGTACTTC.